These T cell receptor beta chains were read from a single sample in a study of T cell responses to AZD1222 COVID-19 vaccine. Repertoires were generated with immunoSEQ multiplex PCR, while TCRdb's copy carries only in-frame clones and drops some. The sample holds some 150,000 clones; 90% to 95% are singletons and the top ten take roughly 4.6%. The sample here was peripheral blood, taken on day 0 of AZD1222 vaccination. The receptors shown here come from an adult in good health. Each CDR3 is given with its conserved first and last residue. D genes are given only for firm matches. Only part of the rows carry a size: once, few, many, or a class if the clone is expanded.

j_call	v_call	clone_size	d_call	cdr3_nt	cdr3_aa
TRBJ1-6	TRBV28	NA	TRBD1	TGTGCCAGCAGTATGACAGGGGAAAGTTCACCCCTCCACTTT	CASSMTGESSPLHF
TRBJ1-6	TRBV18	NA	NA	TGTGCCAGCTCACCACGTACGCAAAATAATTCACCCCTCCACTTT	CASSPRTQNNSPLHF
TRBJ1-5	TRBV28	NA	NA	TGTGCCAGCAGTTTAGCGGATCGGCGGCTTAATCAGCCCCAGCATTTT	CASSLADRRLNQPQHF
TRBJ2-1	TRBV5-6	NA	NA	TGTGCCAGCACCTCCCCTTTGGAGGGGGCAATTAATGAGCAGTTCTTC	CASTSPLEGAINEQFF
TRBJ1-5	TRBV7-9	NA	NA	TGTGCCAGCAGCGAGTTTAATCAGCCCCAGCATTTT	CASSEFNQPQHF
TRBJ2-1	TRBV7-2	NA	TRBD2	TGTGCCAGCAGCTCTAGAGGGACTAGCGGTTACAATGAGCAGTTCTTC	CASSSRGTSGYNEQFF
TRBJ2-7	TRBV7-2	once	TRBD2	TGTGCCAGCAGCTTAGTACTAAAGCTAGCGGGAGGCTCGAGGGAGCAGTACTTC	CASSLVLKLAGGSREQYF
TRBJ1-5	TRBV7-8	NA	NA	TGTGCCAGCAGCTTAGTCGACAGTTATCAGCCCCAGCATTTT	CASSLVDSYQPQHF
TRBJ2-1	TRBV4-1	NA	TRBD1	TGCGCCAGCAGCCAATACGGCGACGGGACAGCCGCAGATGAGCAGTTCTTC	CASSQYGDGTAADEQFF
TRBJ1-5	TRBV18	NA	TRBD1	TGTGCCAGCTCACCAATGACAGGGGGCCCTCAGCCCCAGCATTTT	CASSPMTGGPQPQHF
TRBJ2-7	TRBV28	NA	TRBD2	TGTGCCAGCAGTTTAACTGGACTAGCGGGAGACAACGAGCAGTACTTC	CASSLTGLAGDNEQYF
TRBJ1-2	TRBV2	NA	TRBD1	TGTGCCAGCAGAGCGGACAGGCCAAACTATGGCTACACCTTC	CASRADRPNYGYTF
TRBJ2-2	TRBV10-3	NA	NA	TGTGCCATCGGACGGACAGGAGGGACCGGGGAGCTGTTTTTT	CAIGRTGGTGELFF
TRBJ1-2	TRBV4-1	NA	TRBD1	TGCGCCAGCAGCCAAGCGGACAGGGGCGCTGGATATGGCTACACCTTC	CASSQADRGAGYGYTF
TRBJ1-1	TRBV24-1	NA	NA	TGTGCCACCAGTGGTCCAACGGGGGGGATGAGGAGGAACACTGAAGCTTTCTTT	CATSGPTGGMRRNTEAFF
TRBJ2-1	TRBV19	NA	TRBD1	TGTGCCAGTAGTTTACGACAGGGGGAGAATGAGCAGTTCTTC	CASSLRQGENEQFF
TRBJ1-5	TRBV18	NA	TRBD1	TGTGCCAGCTCAAGCGGGACAGATCAGCCCCAGCATTTT	CASSSGTDQPQHF
TRBJ2-6	TRBV3-1/TRBV3-2	NA	NA	TGTGCCAGCGATACCAGCTCTGGGGCCAACGTCCTGACTTTC	CASDTSSGANVLTF
TRBJ2-5	TRBV4-2	NA	NA	TGTGCCAGCAGCCGCGGGACACGAGAAGAGACCCAGTACTTC	CASSRGTREETQYF
TRBJ1-1	TRBV5-6	NA	TRBD1	TGTGCCAGCAGCTTCTACAGGGGGAGGACTGAAGCTTTCTTT	CASSFYRGRTEAFF
TRBJ2-1	TRBV19	NA	NA	TGTGCCAGTAGTCCACCCCCTACTAGGTACAATGAGCAGTTCTTC	CASSPPPTRYNEQFF
TRBJ2-2	TRBV11-2	NA	TRBD2	TGTGCCAGCAGCCTCGGGACTAGCGGGATTAGGAACACCGGGGAGCTGTTTTTT	CASSLGTSGIRNTGELFF
TRBJ2-1	TRBV5-1	NA	TRBD2	TGCGCCAGCAGCTTGGATCCGGGAGGACTTCGGGAGCAGTTCTTC	CASSLDPGGLREQFF
TRBJ1-4	TRBV19	NA	NA	TGTGCCAGTAGTATAGCCGTGACGAACCGGGGTGAAAAACTGTTTTTT	CASSIAVTNRGEKLFF
TRBJ1-3	TRBV5-6	once	NA	TGTGCCAGCAGCTTGGGCCCCGGGGGGCCTGGAAACACCATATATTTT	CASSLGPGGPGNTIYF
TRBJ2-3	TRBV30	NA	NA	TGTGCCTTGGGGGGGACGGGGGCGAGCACAGATACGCAGTATTTT	CALGGTGASTDTQYF
TRBJ2-7	TRBV7-2	NA	NA	TGTGCCAGCAGCTCCTCCGGGACGGAACCCTACGAGCAGTACTTC	CASSSSGTEPYEQYF
TRBJ2-6	TRBV6-1	once	NA	TGTGCCAGCAGTGTAGACGGTGGATGGATCTCTGGGGCCAACGTCCTGACTTTC	CASSVDGGWISGANVLTF
TRBJ1-2	TRBV28	NA	NA	TGTGCCAGCAGTGACCCCTCGTCCTGGAGAGGCTACACCTTC	CASSDPSSWRGYTF
TRBJ2-7	TRBV4-2	NA	TRBD1	TGTGCCAGCAGCCAAGATGGTGGGACAGGGGGCAACGAGCAGTACTTC	CASSQDGGTGGNEQYF
TRBJ2-7	TRBV6-1	NA	NA	TGTGCCAGCGACCGGGGAACGGCGGGGCAGTACTTC	CASDRGTAGQYF
TRBJ2-3	TRBV28	NA	TRBD2	TGTGCCAGCAGTTTAATGTCTAGCGGAACAGATACGCAGTATTTT	CASSLMSSGTDTQYF